These 20 T cell receptor beta chains were sequenced from one sample in a study of a mutant IDH1 vaccine in newly diagnosed glioma. No antigen is known for these receptors. The method was immunoSEQ multiplex PCR; TCRdb's version includes in-frame clones alone and lacks a portion of them. The sample includes about 32,000 clones, around 84% of them seen just once. Time point of the sample: week 35, safety follow-up. Each vaccine dose was 300 ug of mutant IDH1 20-mer peptide, with topical imiquimod. This material consisted of PBMCs, taken from a glioma patient whose treatment included an IDH1 peptide vaccine. The receptor set was obtained from a woman aged 18-35 years with glioma.

This clone was picked up a small number of times. This rearrangement joins TRBV30 to TRBJ1-2, with a weak D call TRBD1 (6 bases). Germline V gene data show CDR1 as GTSNPN and CDR2 as SVGIG (reference sequence). Trimming removed 0 bases from V and 7 bases from J, with 9 bases in between. The CDR3 sequence is 12 residues long. The CDR3 here is CAWSVLDSGYTF. The CDR3 DNA reads as TGTGCCTGGAGTGTCTTGGACAGTGGCTACACCTTC.

The V and J genes are TRBV7-2 and TRBJ1-2; 8 bases align to TRBD1. The ends lost 5 bases at V and 4 bases at J; junction bases unmatched: 12. Germline CDR1 and CDR2: SGHTA and FQGNSA. There are 16 residues in the CDR3. The CDR3 reads CASSRSGGDIGYGYTF. The CDR3 DNA reads as TGTGCCAGCAGCCGGTCAGGGGGCGATATCGGCTATGGCTACACCTTC.

The rearrangement links TRBV2 to TRBJ1-1; 8 nucleotides line up with TRBD1. The CDR3 is made up of 12 amino acids. CDR1 and CDR2 (germline): SNHLY, FYNNEI. V dropped 9 bases and J dropped 4; count of bases not matched to a gene: 4. As DNA, the CDR3 is TGTGCCAGGACAGGGGTGGGCACTGAAGCTTTCTTT. This translates into CARTGVGTEAFF.

This chain links TRBV18 with TRBJ2-2; D is undetermined. Trimming left V 3 bases short and J 4 bases short, with 12 bases between. Germline lookup yields CDR1 KGHSH and CDR2 LQKENI. The CDR3 loop spans 15 amino acids. The CDR3 loop reads CASSPASGSTGELFF. DNA of the CDR3: TGTGCCAGCTCACCCGCCAGTGGTAGCACCGGGGAGCTGTTTTTT.

The chain uses TRBV9 and TRBJ1-1; D perhaps matches TRBD1 (6 bases). CDR1 and CDR2 (germline): SGDLS, YYNGEE. The CDR3 contains 13 residues. The germline V and J ends were trimmed by 3 bases and 4 bases, with 10 bases remaining between them. The CDR3 spells CASSGGTITEAFF. DNA for the CDR3: TGTGCCAGCAGCGGGGGGACAATCACTGAAGCTTTCTTT.

This chain links TRBV27 with TRBJ1-1; 7 bases agree with TRBD1. CDR1 and CDR2 (germline): MNHEY, SMNVEV (reference sequence). This CDR3 is 13 amino acids long. The J segment lost 9 bases and the V segment lost 5 bases, leaving 9 bases of the junction unmatched. CDR3 protein: CASSPTGQEKAFF. CDR3 nucleotides: TGTGCCAGCAGTCCGACCGGACAGGAAAAAGCTTTCTTT.

V usage is TRBV7-9 and J usage is TRBJ2-7; 8 bases are a match to TRBD2. CDR3 length: 15 residues. Germline V gene data show CDR1 as SEHNR and CDR2 as FQNEAQ (reference sequence). V was clipped by 1 base and J by 0 bases; unmatched bases: 2. CDR3 DNA: TGTGCCAGCAGCTTAGTCACTAGCGGCTCCTACGAGCAGTACTTC. Its translation: CASSLVTSGSYEQYF. The complete variable domain, with remaining parts taken from reference TRBV7-9 and TRBJ2-7, reads DTGVSQNPRHKITKRGQNVTFRCDPISEHNRLYWYRQTLGQGPEFLTYFQNEAQLEKSRLLSDRFSAERPKGSFSTLEIQRTEQGDSAMYLCASSLVTSGSYEQYFGPGTRLTVT.

The genes are TRBV4-3 and TRBJ2-7; perhaps TRBD2 as D (6 bases). The CDR3 is 13 amino acids. CDR1 is LGHNA, CDR2 YSLEER, per germline. Between the trimmed V and J ends, which lost 2 bases and 3 bases, there was a span of 8 bases. The DNA for the CDR3 is TGCGCCAGCAGCCAAAGTAGCGGCTACGAGCAGTACTTC. Amino acid sequence: CASSQSSGYEQYF.

The chain is built from TRBV7-9 and TRBJ2-7; no reliable D call. Germline CDR1 reads SEHNR; CDR2 reads FQNEAQ (reference sequence). This CDR3 has 12 residues. V was pared by 0 bases and J by 7 bases, with 7 bases between. DNA for the CDR3: TGTGCCAGCAGCTTAGCGAAAAGTGAGCAGTACTTC. Its protein product is CASSLAKSEQYF.

The chain couples TRBV7-9 to TRBJ1-3; D ambiguous. With 5 bases removed from V and 2 bases from J, the gap between germline ends came to 13 bases. CDR1 SEHNR and CDR2 FQNEAQ come from the germline V gene (reference sequence). This CDR3 region has 15 residues. The DNA of the CDR3 is TGTGCCAGCAGCCCGGTACAAACTCCTGGAAACACCATATATTTT. Its protein product is CASSPVQTPGNTIYF.

The rearrangement links TRBV6-1 to TRBJ2-5, with 10 bases lining up with TRBD1. Germline V lookup: CDR1 MNHNS, CDR2 SASEGT. The junction had 3 bases not matched to a gene; V was cut back by 6 bases and J by 5 bases. The CDR3 is 13 amino acids. For the CDR3, the DNA is TGTGCCAGCAGCGGACAGGGGGTGGAGACCCAGTACTTC. Protein product: CASSGQGVETQYF.

The genes are TRBV4-1 and TRBJ2-3; TRBD2 agrees at 10 bases. This CDR3 contains 19 residues. Looked up from germline, CDR1 is MGHRA and CDR2 is YSYEKL. V shed 0 bases, J shed 0 bases, and the junction held 9 bases outside the gene matches. CDR3 sequence: CASSQEVTAGGGSTDTQYF. The DNA of the CDR3 is TGCGCCAGCAGCCAAGAAGTTACAGCGGGAGGGGGTAGCACAGATACGCAGTATTTT.

This clone has only one observation. The rearrangement joins TRBV6-5 to TRBJ1-2; possible D gene TRBD1, 5 bases. The germline CDR1 and CDR2 sequences are MNHEY and SVGAGI. This CDR3 has 13 residues. V shed 2 bases and J shed 8 bases, with 12 bases lying between them. CDR3 protein: CASSYGGDEGYTF. CDR3 nucleotide sequence: TGTGCCAGCAGTTACGGGGGGGATGAAGGCTACACCTTC.

The chain uses TRBV12-5 and TRBJ1-1; D possibly corresponds to TRBD1 (6 bases). The CDR3 contains 13 residues. From germline, CDR1 is LGHNT and CDR2 FRNRAP. Trimming shortened V by 8 bases and J by 3 bases, and 13 bases separated the two germline ends. The CDR3 here is CASRGAEDTEAFF. In DNA, the CDR3 is TGTGCTAGTAGGGGGGCCGAGGACACTGAAGCTTTCTTT.

This clone was seen just once. The chain employs TRBV7-3 and TRBJ2-7, with D perhaps being TRBD1 or TRBD2 (7 bases each). Germline-derived CDR1 and CDR2 are SGHTA and FQGTGA. V lost 5 bases to trimming and J lost 6 bases, with 17 bases between them. The CDR3 spans 14 residues. CDR3 sequence reads: CASSPWGGGGEQYF. Here the CDR3 DNA reads TGTGCCAGCAGCCCGTGGGGAGGGGGCGGCGAGCAGTACTTC.

The gene calls are TRBV5-1 and TRBJ2-5, with 16 bases aligning to TRBD2. The V gene end was trimmed by 4 bases and the J gene end by 5 bases; junction bases not matched to a gene: 2. Germline CDR1 and CDR2: SGHRS and YFSETQ. The CDR3 loop spans 15 amino acids. The CDR3 bases are TGCGCCAGCAGCCCGGGACTAGCGGGAGGGGAGACCCAGTACTTC. This codes for CASSPGLAGGETQYF.

J is TRBJ2-7 and V is TRBV11-3, with TRBD2 identical over 7 bases. The CDR3 has 14 amino acids. The ends lost 2 bases at V and 3 bases at J; junction bases unmatched: 4. Germline V lookup: CDR1 SGHNT, CDR2 YENEEA. CDR3 protein: CASSLSGVGYEQYF. The CDR3 DNA is TGTGCCAGCAGCTTAAGCGGGGTGGGCTACGAGCAGTACTTC. The full variable domain, its missing parts supplied by reference TRBV11-3 and TRBJ2-7, is EAGVVQSPRYKIIEKKQPVAFWCNPISGHNTLYWYLQNLGQGPELLIRYENEEAVDDSQLPKDRFSAERLKGVDSTLKIQPAELGDSAVYLCASSLSGVGYEQYFGPGTRLTVT.

This chain connects TRBV11-3 to TRBJ1-1; 7 nucleotides agree with TRBD1. The J segment lost 0 bases and the V segment lost 5 bases, leaving 9 bases of the junction unmatched. Germline V lookup: CDR1 SGHNT, CDR2 YENEEA. The CDR3 covers 16 residues. DNA for the CDR3: TGTGCCAGCAGCCCCGGGGACAGTTTCATGAACACTGAAGCTTTCTTT. Protein: CASSPGDSFMNTEAFF. Full variable domain (remainder filled in from reference TRBV11-3 and TRBJ1-1): EAGVVQSPRYKIIEKKQPVAFWCNPISGHNTLYWYLQNLGQGPELLIRYENEEAVDDSQLPKDRFSAERLKGVDSTLKIQPAELGDSAVYLCASSPGDSFMNTEAFFGQGTRLTVV.

This clone has only one observation. This chain connects TRBV29-1 to TRBJ2-7; TRBD1 matches at 9 bases. Germline lookup yields CDR1 SQVTM and CDR2 ANQGSEA. The V gene end was trimmed by 0 bases and the J gene end by 2 bases; junction bases not matched to a gene: 5. This CDR3 spans 15 amino acids. The CDR3, as DNA: TGCAGCGTTGAAGATCGGGGACAGGGCCCCTACGAGCAGTACTTC. Translating gives CSVEDRGQGPYEQYF.

The chain combines TRBV25-1 with TRBJ2-2, with a tentative D call TRBD1 (6 bases). Looked up from germline, CDR1 is MGHDK and CDR2 is SYGVNS. Between the trimmed V and J ends, which lost 4 bases and 0 bases, there was a span of 12 bases. The CDR3 loop spans 16 amino acids. The DNA of the CDR3 is TGTGCCAGCAGTGCCGTGGGGACACCGAACACCGGGGAGCTGTTTTTT. Its protein is CASSAVGTPNTGELFF. Combining the CDR3 with reference TRBV25-1 and TRBJ2-2 gives the whole variable domain EADIYQTPRYLVIGTGKKITLECSQTMGHDKMYWYQQDPGMELHLIHYSYGVNSTEKGDLSSESTVSRIRTEHFPLTLESARPSHTSQYLCASSAVGTPNTGELFFGEGSRLTVL.